This T cell receptor beta chain stems from a study of spatial heterogeneity in lung cancer. On the study more broadly: Among detected sequences, beta-chain ones consistently exceeded alpha-chain ones in number.

TCRdb re-called the 5' RACE reads through MiXCR, storing one row per CDR3 protein. Counted here are 50,000 to 65,000 distinct CDR3 sequences, approximately 8% occurring once; the ten biggest clones make up roughly 15%. This clonotype has at least ten counts. Its antigen is not identified. General study findings and limits: TCRs found ubiquitously expanded in tumor appeared in blood more at resection than at follow-up.

This CDR3 contains 14 residues. V lost 5 bases and J lost 3, with 13 bases in between. The V gene's germline CDR1 is MDHEN and CDR2 SYDVKM. Stated time point: sample taken at primary tumor resection. Unsorted whole RNA samples from tumor, nontumor lung or frozen PBMC were sequenced. J is TRBJ2-5 and V is TRBV28; D is possibly TRBD1 or TRBD2 (5 bases each). The clonotype originates from a female donor with early-stage non-small cell lung cancer. This sample comprised PBMCs, obtained at surgery. The CDR3 DNA is TGTGCCAGCAGTCGACTTTGGGGGAAAGAGACCCAGTACTTC. Translation: CASSRLWGKETQYF.